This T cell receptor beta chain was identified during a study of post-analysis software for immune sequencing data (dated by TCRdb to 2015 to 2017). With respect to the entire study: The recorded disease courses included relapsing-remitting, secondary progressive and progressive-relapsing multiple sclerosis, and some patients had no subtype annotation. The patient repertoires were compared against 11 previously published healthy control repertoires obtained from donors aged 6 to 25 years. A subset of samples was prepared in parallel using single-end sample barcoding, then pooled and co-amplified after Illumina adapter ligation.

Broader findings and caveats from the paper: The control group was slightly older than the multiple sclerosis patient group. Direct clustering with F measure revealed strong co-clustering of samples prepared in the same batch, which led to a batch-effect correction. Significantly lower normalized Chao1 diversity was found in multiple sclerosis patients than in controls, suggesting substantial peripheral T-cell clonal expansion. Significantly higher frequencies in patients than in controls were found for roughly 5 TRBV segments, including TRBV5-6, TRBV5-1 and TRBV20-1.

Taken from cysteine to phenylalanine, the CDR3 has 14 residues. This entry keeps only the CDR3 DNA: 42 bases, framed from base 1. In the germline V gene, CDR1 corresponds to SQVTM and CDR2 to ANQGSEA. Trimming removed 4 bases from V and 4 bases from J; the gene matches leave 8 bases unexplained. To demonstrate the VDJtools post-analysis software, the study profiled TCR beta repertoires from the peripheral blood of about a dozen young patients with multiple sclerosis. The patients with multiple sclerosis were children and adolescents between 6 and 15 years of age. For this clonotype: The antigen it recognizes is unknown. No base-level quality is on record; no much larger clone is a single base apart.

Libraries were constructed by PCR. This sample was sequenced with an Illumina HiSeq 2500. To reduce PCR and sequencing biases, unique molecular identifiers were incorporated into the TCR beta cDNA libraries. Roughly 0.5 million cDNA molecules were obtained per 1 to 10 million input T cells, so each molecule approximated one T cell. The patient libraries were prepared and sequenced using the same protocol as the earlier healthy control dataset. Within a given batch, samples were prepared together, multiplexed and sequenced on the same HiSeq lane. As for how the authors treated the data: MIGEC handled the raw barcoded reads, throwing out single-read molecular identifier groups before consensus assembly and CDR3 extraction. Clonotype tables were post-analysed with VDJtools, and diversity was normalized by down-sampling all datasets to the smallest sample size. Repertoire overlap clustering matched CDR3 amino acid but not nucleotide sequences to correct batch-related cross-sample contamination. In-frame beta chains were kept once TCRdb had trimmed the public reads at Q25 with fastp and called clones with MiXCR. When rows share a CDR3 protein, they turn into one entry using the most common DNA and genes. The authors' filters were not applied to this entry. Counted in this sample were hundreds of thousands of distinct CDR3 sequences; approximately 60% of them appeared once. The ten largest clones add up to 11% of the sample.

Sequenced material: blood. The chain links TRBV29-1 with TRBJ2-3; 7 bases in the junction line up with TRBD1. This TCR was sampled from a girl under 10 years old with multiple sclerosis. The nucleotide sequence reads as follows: TGCAGCGTTGTGTCGGGACAGAGGGCAGATACGCAGTATTTT. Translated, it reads CSVVSGQRADTQYF.